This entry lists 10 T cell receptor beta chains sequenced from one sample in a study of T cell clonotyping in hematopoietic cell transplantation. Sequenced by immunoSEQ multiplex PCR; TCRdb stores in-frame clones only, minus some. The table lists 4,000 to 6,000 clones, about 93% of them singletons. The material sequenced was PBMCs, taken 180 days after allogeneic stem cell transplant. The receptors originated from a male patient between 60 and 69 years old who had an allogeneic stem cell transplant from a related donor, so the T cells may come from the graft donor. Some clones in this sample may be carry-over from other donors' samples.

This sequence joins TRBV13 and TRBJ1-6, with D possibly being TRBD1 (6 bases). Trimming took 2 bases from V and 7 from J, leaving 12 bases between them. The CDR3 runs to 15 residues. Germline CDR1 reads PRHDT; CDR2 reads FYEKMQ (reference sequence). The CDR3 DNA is TGTGCCAGCAGCTTATCATACAGGGCGAATTCACCCCTCCACTTT. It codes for CASSLSYRANSPLHF.

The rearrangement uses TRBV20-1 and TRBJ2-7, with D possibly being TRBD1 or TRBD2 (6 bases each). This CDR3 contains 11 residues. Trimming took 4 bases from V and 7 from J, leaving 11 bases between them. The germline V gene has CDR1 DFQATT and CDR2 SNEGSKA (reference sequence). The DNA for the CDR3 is TGCAGTGCTAAGGGGGGAGGTGAGCAGTACTTC. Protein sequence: CSAKGGGEQYF.

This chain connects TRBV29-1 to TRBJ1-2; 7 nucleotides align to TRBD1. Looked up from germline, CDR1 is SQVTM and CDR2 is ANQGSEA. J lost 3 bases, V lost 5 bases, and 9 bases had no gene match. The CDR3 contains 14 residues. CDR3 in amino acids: CSVTEVGTDYGYTF. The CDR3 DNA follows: TGCAGCGTTACGGAGGTTGGGACAGACTATGGCTACACCTTC. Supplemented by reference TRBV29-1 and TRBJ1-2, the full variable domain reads SAVISQKPSRDICQRGTSLTIQCQVDSQVTMMFWYRQQPGQSLTLIATANQGSEATYESGFVIDKFPISRPNLTFSTLTVSNMSPEDSSIYLCSVTEVGTDYGYTFGSGTRLTVV.

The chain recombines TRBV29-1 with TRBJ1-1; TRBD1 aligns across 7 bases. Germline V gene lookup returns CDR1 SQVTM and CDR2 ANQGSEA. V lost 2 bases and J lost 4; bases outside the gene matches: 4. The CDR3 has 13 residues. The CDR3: CSVELRGLTEAFF. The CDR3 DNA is TGCAGCGTTGAATTGAGGGGGCTCACTGAAGCTTTCTTT.

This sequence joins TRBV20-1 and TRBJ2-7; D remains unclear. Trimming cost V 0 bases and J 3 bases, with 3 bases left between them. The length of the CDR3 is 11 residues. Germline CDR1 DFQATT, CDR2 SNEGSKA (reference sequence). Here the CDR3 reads CSARDNYEQYF. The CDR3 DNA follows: TGCAGTGCTAGAGACAACTACGAGCAGTACTTC.

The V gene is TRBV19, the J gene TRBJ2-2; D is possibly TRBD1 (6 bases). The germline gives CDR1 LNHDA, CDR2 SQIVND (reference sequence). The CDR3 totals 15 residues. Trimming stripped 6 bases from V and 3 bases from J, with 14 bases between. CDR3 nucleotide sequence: TGTGCCAGTAGCCACAGGGTTAGGGACACCGGGGAGCTGTTTTTT. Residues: CASSHRVRDTGELFF.

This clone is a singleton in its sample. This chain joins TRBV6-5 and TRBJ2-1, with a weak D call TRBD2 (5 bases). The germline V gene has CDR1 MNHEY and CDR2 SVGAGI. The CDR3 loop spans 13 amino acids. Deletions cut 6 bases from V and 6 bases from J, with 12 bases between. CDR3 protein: CASSPVGGNEQFF. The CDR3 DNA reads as TGTGCCAGCAGCCCAGTTGGAGGCAATGAGCAGTTCTTC.

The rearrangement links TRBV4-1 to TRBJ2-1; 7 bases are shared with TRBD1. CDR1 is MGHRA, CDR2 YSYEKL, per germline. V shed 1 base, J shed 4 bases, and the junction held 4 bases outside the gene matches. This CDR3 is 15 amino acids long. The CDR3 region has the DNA TGCGCCAGCAGCCAAGCAGGGGGATCTTACAATGAGCAGTTCTTC. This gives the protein CASSQAGGSYNEQFF.

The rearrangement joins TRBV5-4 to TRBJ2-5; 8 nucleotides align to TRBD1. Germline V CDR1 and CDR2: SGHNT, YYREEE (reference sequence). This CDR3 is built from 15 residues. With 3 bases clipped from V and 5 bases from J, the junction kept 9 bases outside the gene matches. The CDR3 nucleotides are TGTGCCAGCAGCTGGGGGCAGGGGGCTAAGGAGACCCAGTACTTC. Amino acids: CASSWGQGAKETQYF.

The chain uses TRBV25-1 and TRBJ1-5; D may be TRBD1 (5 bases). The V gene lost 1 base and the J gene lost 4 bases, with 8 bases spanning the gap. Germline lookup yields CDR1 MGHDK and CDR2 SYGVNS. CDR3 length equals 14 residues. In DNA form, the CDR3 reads TGTGCCAGCAGTGAATTGGGGGATAATCAGCCCCAGCATTTT. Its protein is CASSELGDNQPQHF.